The following is a T cell receptor beta chain sequence with its context. What it binds is not known. These data are taken from a study of cytomegalovirus exposure and HLA in healthy donors. In the study overall: There were 70 million to 95 million unique TCRs (from HLA-typed donors) in an early data release.

The primer mix had 60 Vbeta and 13 Jbeta primers. Clones were sequenced by immunoSEQ multiplex PCR, and TCRdb holds only the in-frame ones, with some missing. The data contain some 140,000 clones, approximately 69% of them seen just once; the ten biggest clones take up about 2.1%. General observations from the study: Rare TCR sequences predominated, though certain public TCRs were found in many donors. In a later analysis, several top co-occurrence clusters appeared linked to parvovirus B19, influenza, CMV and Epstein-Barr virus.

The TCR sequence derives from a man under 40 in good health and CMV-seronegative. What was sequenced was PBMCs.

The CDR3 protein is CASSPDRVSTEAFF. CDR3 coding DNA: TGTGCCAGCAGCCCGGACAGGGTTTCCACTGAAGCTTTCTTT. The rearrangement uses TRBV11-2 and TRBJ1-1; TRBD1 agrees at 8 bases. From germline, CDR1 is SGHAT and CDR2 FQNNGV. The CDR3 consists of 14 residues. Trimming at V came to 5 bases and at J to 4 bases, leaving 6 bases not matched to a gene.